This TCR beta chain appears in the sequencing data of a study of T cells in Graves' hyperthyroidism and ophthalmopathy. Study-level information: The initial diagnosis was the point when peripheral blood was collected, ahead of any treatment. Study-wide results and limits: Ophthalmopathy could be told apart from stable hyperthyroidism with a 13 V-J model.

Patients were aged 18 to 65, had disease duration under 2 months, and had newly diagnosed hyperthyroidism. Diagnosing involved the use of clinical symptoms, serum thyroxine and TRAb, thyroid ultrasound and orbital computed tomography. RNA transcripts were the template for amplifying TCR beta CDR3 regions. TCR CDR3 underwent first-round RT-PCR with the HTBI primer set. TCRdb re-called the multiplex PCR reads through MiXCR, storing one row per CDR3 protein. Of around 760,000 distinct CDR3 sequences in the sample, about a third were seen once. The sample holds a few counts of this clonotype. No antigen is known for it. The CDR3 sequence is 15 residues long. Germline CDR1 DFQATT, CDR2 SNEGSKA (reference sequence). V was pared by 4 bases and J by 5 bases, with 11 bases of the junction left unmatched.

This TCR was sampled from a middle-aged woman with Graves' hyperthyroidism. Material for sequencing was blood. The rearrangement uses TRBV20-1 and TRBJ2-5; TRBD2 agrees at 9 bases. CDR3: CSAMGLAGQDETQYF. Written as DNA, the CDR3 is TGCAGTGCTATGGGGCTAGCGGGGCAGGATGAGACCCAGTACTTC.